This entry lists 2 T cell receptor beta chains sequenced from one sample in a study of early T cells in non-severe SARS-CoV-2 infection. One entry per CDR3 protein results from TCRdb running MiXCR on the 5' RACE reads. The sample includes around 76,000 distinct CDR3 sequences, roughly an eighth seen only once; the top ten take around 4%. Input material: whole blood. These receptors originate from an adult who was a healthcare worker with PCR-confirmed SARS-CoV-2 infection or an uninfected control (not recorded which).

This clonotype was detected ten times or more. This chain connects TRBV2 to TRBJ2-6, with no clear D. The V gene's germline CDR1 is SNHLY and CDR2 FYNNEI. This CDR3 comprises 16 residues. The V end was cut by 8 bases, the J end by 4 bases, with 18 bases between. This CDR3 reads CASSAERPGGANVLTF. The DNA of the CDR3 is TGTGCCAGCTCGGCGGAACGGCCCGGGGGGGCCAACGTCCTGACTTTC.

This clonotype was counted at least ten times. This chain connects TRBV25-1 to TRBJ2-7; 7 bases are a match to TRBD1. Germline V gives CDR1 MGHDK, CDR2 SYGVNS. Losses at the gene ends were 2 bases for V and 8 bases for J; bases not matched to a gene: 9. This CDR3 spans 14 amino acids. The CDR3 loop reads CASSEQDRRSKQYF. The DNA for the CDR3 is TGTGCCAGCAGTGAACAGGACAGGCGTTCAAAGCAGTACTTC.